The 15 T cell receptor beta chains below all came from one sample that was sequenced in a study of cytomegalovirus exposure and HLA in healthy donors. With 60 Vbeta and 13 Jbeta primers, the PCR was carried out. Clones were read by immunoSEQ multiplex PCR, and TCRdb kept only the in-frame ones, dropping some. The sample yields 200,000 or so clones, roughly 73% seen once. Sequencing used PBMCs. The origin of the receptors is a woman aged 30 to 39 in good health and CMV-seropositive.

This rearrangement joins TRBV5-6 to TRBJ2-1, with 7 bases fitting TRBD1. V dropped 3 bases and J dropped 0; count of bases not matched to a gene: 9. From germline, CDR1 is SGHDT and CDR2 YYEEEE. The CDR3 contains 17 residues. The CDR3 is CASSSDRERSSYNEQFF. In nucleotides, the CDR3 is TGTGCCAGCAGCTCAGACAGGGAAAGAAGCTCCTACAATGAGCAGTTCTTC.

Points on this clone: The junction shows a germline mismatch at one end, possibly a read error. Different DNA sequences within this sample yield the same CDR3. The J gene is TRBJ2-7, the V gene TRBV5-1, with 8 bases aligning to TRBD1. The length of the CDR3 is 13 residues. The germline gives CDR1 SGHRS, CDR2 YFSETQ. Written as DNA, the CDR3 is TGCGCCAGTAGCTTCGACAGGGGCAACGAGCAGTACTTC. The encoded protein is CASSFDRGNEQYF.

In DNA, the CDR3 is TGTGCCAGCAGTTATGGACACCAATTCGCGTATGGCTACACCTTC. Translation gives CASSYGHQFAYGYTF. The gene calls are TRBV7-2 and TRBJ1-2; tentatively, D is TRBD1 (5 bases). Germline CDR1 is SGHTA and CDR2 is FQGNSA. Trimming stripped 6 bases from V and 5 bases from J, with 19 bases between. The CDR3 has 15 amino acids. The variable domain in full, completed from reference TRBV7-2 and TRBJ1-2, reads GAGVSQSPSNKVTEKGKDVELRCDPISGHTALYWYRQSLGQGLEFLIYFQGNSAPDKSGLPSDRFSAERTGGSVSTLTIQRTQQEDSAVYLCASSYGHQFAYGYTFGSGTRLTVV.

This rearrangement joins TRBV7-6 to TRBJ1-1, with 7 nucleotides matching TRBD1. The germline V gene encodes CDR1 SGHVS and CDR2 FNYEAQ. CDR3 size: 13 residues. V dropped 4 bases and J dropped 5; count of bases not matched to a gene: 4. The CDR3 bases are TGTGCCAGCAGCTCACAGGGGCCAACTGAAGCTTTCTTT. It translates to CASSSQGPTEAFF.

CDR3 sequence: CAWSPTGESTDTQYF. The CDR3 nucleotides read TGTGCCTGGAGCCCGACGGGGGAAAGCACAGATACGCAGTATTTT. The rearrangement uses TRBV30 and TRBJ2-3, with D perhaps matching TRBD2 (6 bases). The CDR3 loop spans 15 amino acids. Germline V gene data show CDR1 as GTSNPN and CDR2 as SVGIG (reference sequence). V lost 3 bases and J lost 0, with 13 bases in between. Using reference TRBV30 and TRBJ2-3 for the parts outside the CDR3, the full variable domain is SQTIHQWPATLVQPVGSPLSLECTVEGTSNPNLYWYRQAAGRGLQLLFYSVGIGQISSEVPQNLSASRPQDRQFILSSKKLLLSDSGFYLCAWSPTGESTDTQYFGPGTRLTVL.

The chain employs TRBV18 and TRBJ2-2; D is uncertain. In germline, CDR1 is KGHSH, CDR2 LQKENI. This CDR3 comprises 14 residues. With 4 bases removed from V and 3 bases from J, the gap between germline ends came to 9 bases. The CDR3 here is CASSQVSDTGELFF. In DNA, the CDR3 is TGTGCCAGCTCACAAGTCAGTGACACCGGGGAGCTGTTTTTT.

The chain joins TRBV5-4 to TRBJ2-1; possibly TRBD2 for D (7 bases). Looked up from germline, CDR1 is SGHNT and CDR2 is YYREEE (reference sequence). The CDR3 runs 17 residues. V dropped 4 bases and J dropped 5 bases, with 22 bases sitting between them. The CDR3 region is CASSPFLGGGRNNEQFF. The CDR3 DNA reads as TGTGCCAGCAGCCCGTTTCTCGGCGGGGGCCGCAACAATGAGCAGTTCTTC. Looking up the rest from reference TRBV5-4 and TRBJ2-1 gives the full variable domain: ETGVTQSPTHLIKTRGQQVTLRCSSQSGHNTVSWYQQALGQGPQFIFQYYREEENGRGNFPPRFSGLQFPNYSSELNVNALELDDSALYLCASSPFLGGGRNNEQFFGPGTRLTVL.

This clone has more than one count but fewer than ten. The chain recombines TRBV4-3 with TRBJ2-5; TRBD1 matches at 7 bases. Germline V gene data show CDR1 as LGHNA and CDR2 as YSLEER. The junction had 6 bases not matched to a gene; V was cut back by 4 bases and J by 4 bases. This CDR3 has 14 residues. The CDR3 DNA is TGCGCCAGCAGCCGACGACAGGGTGGAGAGACCCAGTACTTC. Its protein is CASSRRQGGETQYF.

This clone was observed once. The J gene is TRBJ2-1, the V gene TRBV18; 10 bases align to TRBD2. V dropped 4 bases and J dropped 4; count of bases not matched to a gene: 4. Germline loops: CDR1 KGHSH, CDR2 LQKENI. This CDR3 contains 15 residues. CDR3 DNA: TGTGCCAGCTCACTACTAGCGGGGCCGTACAATGAGCAGTTCTTC. This gives the protein CASSLLAGPYNEQFF.

This clone was detected a few times. The V call is TRBV27, the J call TRBJ2-2, with 7 bases fitting TRBD1. The V gene's germline CDR1 is MNHEY and CDR2 SMNVEV (reference sequence). The V gene end was trimmed by 6 bases and the J gene end by 4 bases; junction bases not matched to a gene: 5. The CDR3 length is 14 residues. The CDR3 protein is CASRPTGTTGELFF. The CDR3 coding sequence is TGTGCCAGCAGGCCGACAGGGACCACCGGGGAGCTGTTTTTT.

This chain joins TRBV7-8 and TRBJ1-2; D call uncertain. The CDR3 spans 14 residues. The germline gives CDR1 SGHVS, CDR2 FQNEAQ. V was cut by 0 bases and J by 4 bases, with 9 bases left in between. The CDR3 is CASSLAGGIYGYTF. The CDR3 nucleotides are TGTGCCAGCAGCTTAGCAGGCGGAATCTATGGCTACACCTTC.

V and J are TRBV7-2 and TRBJ1-1; D gene uncertain. Trimming cost V 5 bases and J 7 bases, with 17 bases left between them. CDR3 length: 14 amino acids. Germline V gene data show CDR1 as SGHTA and CDR2 as FQGNSA. This CDR3 reads CASSKGRGRFEAFF. The CDR3 nucleotides read TGTGCCAGCAGCAAAGGACGAGGGAGGTTTGAAGCTTTCTTT.

The chain combines TRBV14 with TRBJ2-1, with 8 bases identical to TRBD2. With V trimmed by 4 bases and J by 1 base, 3 bases remained unmatched. Germline V gives CDR1 SGHDN, CDR2 FVKESK. The CDR3 consists of 15 residues. CDR3 loop: CASSPIAGSYNEQFF. For the CDR3, the DNA is TGTGCCAGCAGCCCCATAGCGGGATCCTACAATGAGCAGTTCTTC.

V is TRBV6-5 and J is TRBJ1-6; 7 bases are shared with TRBD1. The CDR3 runs to 16 residues. Trimming cost V 4 bases and J 9 bases; bases outside gene matches: 12. Germline V gene sequence: CDR1 MNHEY, CDR2 SVGAGI. The DNA of the CDR3 is TGTGCCAGCAGTTTAGGGGGCGGGGTGGTTGTTTCACCCCTCCACTTT. Translating gives CASSLGGGVVVSPLHF.

The chain employs TRBV19 and TRBJ2-3, with a possible D match to TRBD2 (6 bases). The CDR3 sequence is 14 residues long. The ends were cut back, 9 bases at V and 4 bases at J, with 17 bases in the middle. Per the germline V gene, CDR1 is LNHDA and CDR2 is SQIVND (reference sequence). The CDR3 coding sequence is TGTGCCAGCCGGGGAGCGGAGGGCGCAGATACGCAGTATTTT. This codes for CASRGAEGADTQYF.